Following are 26 T cell receptor beta chains from one sample sequenced in a study of spatial heterogeneity in lung cancer. Time point meaning: sample taken at primary tumor resection. Extraction of whole RNA from tumor, nontumor lung or frozen PBMC preceded unsorted sequencing. TCRdb recomputed calls from the 5' RACE reads with MiXCR, one row per CDR3 protein. This table has 950 to 1,300 distinct CDR3 sequences, roughly three quarters appearing once. Sequencing used PBMCs, obtained at surgery. All receptors derive from a male donor with early-stage non-small cell lung cancer.

As for this clonotype: Within a library made for alpha chains, this beta chain is off target, and its count is uninformative. J is TRBJ2-4 and V is TRBV5-1, with D uncertain. Trimming left V 2 bases short and J 6 bases short, with 3 bases between. This CDR3 spans 11 amino acids. Germline-derived CDR1 and CDR2 are SGHRS and YFSETQ. This chain's CDR3 is CASSFGNIQYF. The DNA for the CDR3 is TGCGCCAGCAGCTTCGGAAACATTCAGTACTTC.

As for this clonotype: The library was built for alpha chains, so this beta chain is an off-target read and its size means little. CDR3 protein: CSGSGITDTQYF. In DNA form, the CDR3 reads TGCAGCGGATCAGGGATCACAGATACGCAGTATTTT. The chain couples TRBV29-1 to TRBJ2-3; the D gene is possibly TRBD1 (5 bases). CDR1 is SQVTM and CDR2 is ANQGSEA in the germline V gene. Deletions cut 7 bases from V and 2 bases from J, with 10 bases between. The CDR3 loop spans 12 amino acids.

This clonotype was seen only once. Since it is a stray read in a library aimed at alpha chains, this beta chain has a size that is not meaningful. The chain combines TRBV27 with TRBJ2-3, with 11 nucleotides matching TRBD1. Germline loops: CDR1 MNHEY, CDR2 SMNVEV (reference sequence). This CDR3 has 16 amino acids. The ends lost 5 bases at V and 5 bases at J; junction bases unmatched: 9. DNA for the CDR3: TGTGCCAGCAGTATCGGGACAGGGGGGGTCGGAGATACGCAGTATTTT. It specifies CASSIGTGGVGDTQYF.

Worth noting for this clonotype: Since the library was made to target alpha chains, this beta chain is a stray read and its abundance is not meaningful. The chain joins TRBV7-6 to TRBJ2-7, with 7 bases identical to TRBD1. CDR3 length equals 14 residues. Looked up from germline, CDR1 is SGHVS and CDR2 is FNYEAQ. The J segment lost 2 bases and the V segment lost 5 bases, leaving 6 bases of the junction unmatched. The CDR3 sequence: CASSRLGGTYEQYF. CDR3 in DNA: TGTGCCAGCAGCCGTTTAGGGGGCACCTACGAGCAGTACTTC.

On this clonotype: This beta chain is a stray sequence in a library constructed for alpha chains; its clone size is not meaningful. The gene calls are TRBV18 and TRBJ2-7; 9 nucleotides match TRBD2. The CDR3 contains 13 residues. V lost 6 bases and J lost 4; bases outside the gene matches: 4. Germline-derived CDR1 and CDR2 are KGHSH and LQKENI. The CDR3 reads CASSRSGGYEQYF. The CDR3 nucleotides are TGTGCCAGCTCCCGTAGCGGGGGATACGAGCAGTACTTC.

Concerning this clonotype itself: The library was built for alpha chains, so this beta chain is an off-target read and its size means little. The chain has TRBV10-3 and TRBJ2-2; no firm D call. Trimming took off 6 bases at V and 4 bases at J, with 9 bases between the two ends. The CDR3 extends over 13 amino acids. CDR1 is ENHRY and CDR2 is SYGVKD in the germline V gene. CDR3 sequence (DNA): TGTGCCATCAGCTTGGACGGCACCGGGGAGCTGTTTTTT. It codes for CAISLDGTGELFF.

On this clonotype itself: This beta chain represents an off-target read in a library built for alpha chains; its size is of limited meaning. The gene calls are TRBV20-1 and TRBJ2-7; 7 bases are a match to TRBD1. Looked up from germline, CDR1 is DFQATT and CDR2 is SNEGSKA (reference sequence). The CDR3 is 13 amino acids. The trim removed 5 bases at V and 1 base at J, leaving 5 bases unmatched. CDR3 residues: CSAWDSQSYEQYF. DNA for the CDR3: TGCAGTGCTTGGGACAGCCAGTCCTACGAGCAGTACTTC.

In the case of this clonotype: This beta chain was picked up by a library intended for alpha chains and is off target, so its count carries little meaning. The rearrangement joins TRBV4-2 to TRBJ1-1; the D is unclear. This CDR3 comprises 13 residues. V was clipped by 1 base and J by 5 bases, with 8 bases between them. Germline assignment: CDR1 LGHNA and CDR2 YNFKEQ. CDR3 region: CASSQGIPTEAFF. For the CDR3, the DNA is TGTGCCAGCAGCCAAGGAATCCCTACTGAAGCTTTCTTT.

Remarks on this clonotype: This beta chain is an off-target read within a library intended for alpha chains, so its frequency means little. The CDR3 spells CASSYLREGTYEQYF. For the CDR3, the DNA is TGTGCCAGCAGTTACCTCCGGGAGGGAACCTACGAGCAGTACTTC. J is TRBJ2-7 and V is TRBV6-5; TRBD2 matches at 8 bases. With 2 bases clipped from V and 2 bases from J, the junction kept 5 bases outside the gene matches. CDR1 is MNHEY and CDR2 is SVGAGI in the germline V gene. The CDR3 is 15 amino acids.

Comment on this clonotype: Found in a library prepared for alpha chains, this beta chain is an off-target read, and its abundance has little meaning. V usage is TRBV29-1 and J usage is TRBJ2-7; D is undetermined. The germline V gene encodes CDR1 SQVTM and CDR2 ANQGSEA. This CDR3 contains 10 residues. Trimming removed 0 bases from V and 7 bases from J, with 4 bases in between. The CDR3 loop reads CSVEDREQYF. As DNA, the CDR3 is TGCAGCGTTGAAGATAGGGAGCAGTACTTC.

Remarks on this clonotype: Being off target in a library aimed at alpha chains, this beta chain has a size of little meaning. This sequence joins TRBV6-2 or TRBV6-3 and TRBJ1-5; D perhaps matches TRBD1 (5 bases). The CDR3 runs 13 residues. V gave up 6 bases and J gave up 3 bases, with 9 bases separating them. Germline V CDR1 and CDR2: MNHEY, SVGEGT. The CDR3 here is CASRTGLNQPQHF. CDR3 in DNA: TGTGCCAGCAGAACAGGACTCAATCAGCCCCAGCATTTT.

Concerning this clonotype itself: This beta chain turned up in a library designed for alpha chains; as an off-target read, its abundance says little. The rearrangement uses TRBV5-1 and TRBJ2-5, with D perhaps being TRBD1 or TRBD2 (5 bases each). CDR1 SGHRS and CDR2 YFSETQ come from the germline V gene. The CDR3 has 13 amino acids. Trimming cost V 5 bases and J 1 base, with 9 bases left between them. The CDR3 protein is CASRTGRQETQYF. CDR3 DNA: TGCGCCAGCAGAACGGGACGCCAAGAGACCCAGTACTTC.

On this clonotype: With the library built for alpha chains, this beta chain is off target and its frequency is not meaningful. The V and J genes are TRBV12-3 or TRBV12-4 and TRBJ2-3; 7 nucleotides match TRBD2. V trimming: 6 bases; J trimming: 5 bases; junction bases outside the gene matches: 5. The CDR3 consists of 13 residues. DNA for the CDR3: TGTGCCAGCAGCTTCCGGGAGGTAGATACGCAGTATTTT. Its protein is CASSFREVDTQYF.

Concerning this clonotype: In a library made to pick up alpha chains, this beta chain is a stray read with a size that means little. This chain connects TRBV11-3 to TRBJ1-5; the D is unclear. The CDR3 sequence is 14 residues long. Trimming shortened V by 5 bases and J by 4 bases, and 12 bases separated the two germline ends. Per germline, CDR1 SGHNT and CDR2 YENEEA. The CDR3: CASSRTKGNQPQHF. In DNA, the CDR3 is TGTGCCAGCAGCCGGACGAAAGGGAATCAGCCCCAGCATTTT.

Regarding this clonotype: This beta chain slipped into a library made for alpha chains as a stray read, so its size is not meaningful. The V call is TRBV5-1, the J call TRBJ2-1; TRBD1 or TRBD2 may be the D gene (5 bases each). The germline V gene has CDR1 SGHRS and CDR2 YFSETQ. Trimming shortened V by 5 bases and J by 6 bases, and 18 bases separated the two germline ends. The CDR3 totals 15 residues. The CDR3 DNA is TGCGCCAGCAGTCGGGGCGACGTATTAAGCAATGAGCAGTTCTTC. Its translation is CASSRGDVLSNEQFF.

Remarks on this clonotype: The library was designed around alpha chains, so this beta chain is a stray read whose abundance carries little weight. The rearrangement uses TRBV10-3 and TRBJ2-3; no firm D call. The CDR3 totals 12 residues. V lost 2 bases and J lost 6, with 6 bases in between. In germline, CDR1 is ENHRY, CDR2 SYGVKD. In nucleotides, the CDR3 is TGTGCCATCAGTGAGATGGGGGATACGCAGTATTTT. Protein sequence: CAISEMGDTQYF.

Points on this clonotype: A library prepared for alpha chains yielded this beta chain as an off-target read; its size is of little meaning. This sequence joins TRBV7-8 and TRBJ2-1; TRBD2 agrees at 9 bases. After removal of 6 bases from V and 7 bases from J, the junction contained 7 bases not matched to a gene. The CDR3 is 14 residues long. The V gene's germline CDR1 is SGHVS and CDR2 FQNEAQ. CDR3 region: CASRRRTSVNEQFF. As DNA, the CDR3 is TGTGCCAGCAGGCGTCGGACTAGCGTAAATGAGCAGTTCTTC.

Comments on this clonotype: A read error may produce the germline difference seen at one junction end. A library prepared for alpha chains yielded this beta chain as an off-target read; its size is of little meaning. The V and J genes are TRBV7-2 and TRBJ2-3; 12 bases match TRBD1. The CDR3 runs to 16 residues. Germline V gene lookup returns CDR1 SGHTA and CDR2 FQGNSA. CDR3 protein: CVSSPWDRGQVDTQYF. In nucleotides, the CDR3 is TGTGTCAGCAGCCCCTGGGACAGGGGGCAAGTAGATACGCAGTATTTT. The whole variable domain, filled in from reference TRBV7-2 and TRBJ2-3, reads GAGVSQSPSNKVTEKGKDVELRCDPISGHTALYWYRQSLGQGLEFLIYFQGNSAPDKSGLPSDRFSAERTGGSVSTLTIQRTQQEDSAVYLCVSSPWDRGQVDTQYFGPGTRLTVL.

Concerning this clonotype itself: The library was prepared for alpha chains; this beta chain is a stray read, so its frequency means little. The V gene is TRBV28, the J gene TRBJ2-7; D remains ambiguous. The CDR3 is 13 amino acids. The V end lost 4 bases, the J end lost 2 bases, and 9 bases lay between the germline ends. CDR1 and CDR2 from the germline V gene are MDHEN and SYDVKM. CDR3 nucleotide sequence: TGTGCCAGCAGTTCTTATGGAACCTACGAGCAGTACTTC. It translates to CASSSYGTYEQYF.

With regard to this clonotype: As an off-target read in a library built for alpha chains, this beta chain has a frequency of little significance. CDR3: CASSEQPSSYEQYF. DNA for the CDR3: TGCGCCAGCAGCGAACAACCGAGCTCCTACGAGCAGTACTTC. The rearrangement joins TRBV5-1 to TRBJ2-7; D unclear. Trimming removed 4 bases at V and 0 bases at J, with 11 bases between. In germline, CDR1 is SGHRS, CDR2 YFSETQ. CDR3 size: 14 residues.

This clonotype was seen only a few times. Because the library targeted alpha chains, this beta chain is an off-target read whose size means little. The chain is built from TRBV19 and TRBJ2-5, with D maybe TRBD2 (6 bases). The V end lost 3 bases, the J end lost 0 bases, and 14 bases lay between the germline ends. The CDR3 is made up of 16 amino acids. Germline CDR1 LNHDA, CDR2 SQIVND (reference sequence). CDR3 protein: CASSIDSGVYQETQYF. In DNA form, the CDR3 reads TGTGCCAGTAGTATTGATAGCGGAGTGTACCAAGAGACCCAGTACTTC. Full variable domain (rest looked up from reference TRBV19 and TRBJ2-5): DGGITQSPKYLFRKEGQNVTLSCEQNLNHDAMYWYRQDPGQGLRLIYYSQIVNDFQKGDIAEGYSVSREKKESFPLTVTSAQKNPTAFYLCASSIDSGVYQETQYFGPGTRLLVL.

As to this clonotype: This beta chain slipped into a library made for alpha chains as a stray read, so its size is not meaningful. The chain links TRBV4-1 to TRBJ2-5; 10 bases are a match to TRBD2. CDR3 length: 16 amino acids. V was pared by 4 bases and J by 5 bases, with 10 bases of the junction left unmatched. Germline V lookup: CDR1 MGHRA, CDR2 YSYEKL. Here the CDR3 DNA reads TGCGCCAGCAGCCGATCCGGGACTAGCGTGGGGGAGACCCAGTACTTC. Protein sequence: CASSRSGTSVGETQYF.

A remark on this clonotype: This beta chain is an off-target read within a library intended for alpha chains, so its frequency means little. This chain uses TRBV7-8 with TRBJ2-1; D is unclear. Germline V gives CDR1 SGHVS, CDR2 FQNEAQ. The CDR3 extends over 13 amino acids. The ends were cut back, 2 bases at V and 2 bases at J, with 4 bases in the middle. For the CDR3, the DNA is TGTGCCAGCAGCTTAAGGCCCTACAATGAGCAGTTCTTC. Translated, it gives CASSLRPYNEQFF.

With regard to this clonotype: This beta chain slipped into a library made for alpha chains as a stray read, so its size is not meaningful. This chain links TRBV7-3 with TRBJ2-2; D is ambiguous. The V gene lost 3 bases and the J gene lost 2 bases, with 16 bases spanning the gap. The CDR3 runs 17 residues. The germline V gene encodes CDR1 SGHTA and CDR2 FQGTGA. This CDR3 is CASSFGPPILNTGELFF. Written as DNA, the CDR3 is TGTGCCAGCAGCTTTGGGCCTCCGATCTTAAACACCGGGGAGCTGTTTTTT.

A note on this clonotype: This beta chain appears as a stray read in a library generated for alpha chains; its size is not informative. The V and J genes are TRBV6-5 and TRBJ2-5; TRBD1 is a possible D gene (5 bases). The CDR3 has 16 amino acids. Germline V gene sequence: CDR1 MNHEY, CDR2 SVGAGI. The V end was cut by 7 bases, the J end by 5 bases, with 23 bases between. The CDR3 here is CASNRLQQASWETQYF. CDR3 nucleotide sequence: TGTGCCAGCAATCGTCTCCAACAGGCCTCTTGGGAGACCCAGTACTTC.

To note about this clonotype: This beta chain slipped into a library made for alpha chains as a stray read, so its size is not meaningful. The chain has TRBV6-1 and TRBJ2-7; D is uncertain. Germline CDR1 is MNHNS and CDR2 is SASEGT. This CDR3 region has 16 residues. V was trimmed by 6 bases and J by 2 bases, leaving 20 bases between them. CDR3 in DNA: TGTGCCAGCAGCGTAAACTACAGACAATTAGCCTACGAGCAGTACTTC. This gives the protein CASSVNYRQLAYEQYF.